The 19 T cell receptor beta chains given below trace back to one sample, sequenced in a study of shared clonotypes between healthy human individuals. Generated by immunoSEQ multiplex PCR, the TCRdb table keeps only in-frame clones and is missing some. The sample lists around 560,000 clones; 85% to 95% were seen once. CD45RO-negative CD8 cells positively selected for CCR7 made up the naive population, which excluded terminally differentiated effector memory CD45RA+ cells. The sequencing input was naive CD8+ T cells sorted from blood. These receptor sequences come from a woman between 25 and 40 years old in good health.

Concerning this clone itself: Other DNA sequences in this sample translate to the same CDR3. The chain joins TRBV30 to TRBJ2-1; D may match TRBD1 or TRBD2 (6 bases each). This CDR3 region has 13 residues. V was cut by 0 bases and J by 6 bases, with 9 bases left in between. Looked up from germline, CDR1 is GTSNPN and CDR2 is SVGIG (reference sequence). CDR3 residues: CAWSVGGGNEQFF. CDR3 nucleotide sequence: TGTGCCTGGAGTGTAGGAGGGGGCAATGAGCAGTTCTTC. Looking up the rest from reference TRBV30 and TRBJ2-1 gives the full variable domain: SQTIHQWPATLVQPVGSPLSLECTVEGTSNPNLYWYRQAAGRGLQLLFYSVGIGQISSEVPQNLSASRPQDRQFILSSKKLLLSDSGFYLCAWSVGGGNEQFFGPGTRLTVL.

This rearrangement joins TRBV12-5 to TRBJ2-5; no firm D call. Between the trimmed V and J ends, which lost 4 bases and 0 bases, there was a span of 12 bases. The CDR3 is 15 amino acids. Germline CDR1 is LGHNT and CDR2 is FRNRAP. The CDR3 loop is CASGSLRPDQETQYF. The CDR3 DNA sequence: TGTGCTAGTGGTTCCCTCCGACCCGACCAAGAGACCCAGTACTTC.

The V and J genes are TRBV5-4 and TRBJ1-4; TRBD1 is a possible D gene (5 bases). The CDR3 is made up of 17 amino acids. Germline V gene data show CDR1 as SGHNT and CDR2 as YYREEE (reference sequence). The V end lost 4 bases, the J end lost 2 bases, and 18 bases lay between the germline ends. In nucleotides, the CDR3 is TGTGCCAGCAGCCCAGGTCGTACGGGGACGACTAATGAAAAACTGTTTTTT. This codes for CASSPGRTGTTNEKLFF.

This sequence joins TRBV28 and TRBJ2-1; the match to TRBD2 covers 10 bases. CDR3 length equals 16 residues. V shed 6 bases and J 4 bases; nucleotides not matched to a gene: 9. The germline gives CDR1 MDHEN, CDR2 SYDVKM. The CDR3 DNA reads TGTGCCAGCAGAACCCCCGGGACTAGCGTATACAATGAGCAGTTCTTC. Translated, it gives CASRTPGTSVYNEQFF.

This rearrangement joins TRBV7-8 to TRBJ2-7; tentatively, D is TRBD1 (5 bases). The CDR3 has 15 residues. Trimming pared 2 bases from V and 1 base from J, leaving 12 bases between. The germline V gene encodes CDR1 SGHVS and CDR2 FQNEAQ. The CDR3 is CASSLFRAGSYEQYF. The CDR3 bases are TGTGCCAGCAGCTTATTCAGGGCCGGATCCTACGAGCAGTACTTC. Together with reference TRBV7-8 and TRBJ2-7, the CDR3 gives the full variable domain: GAGVSQSPRYKVAKRGQDVALRCDPISGHVSLFWYQQALGQGPEFLTYFQNEAQLDKSGLPSDRFFAERPEGSVSTLKIQRTQQEDSAVYLCASSLFRAGSYEQYFGPGTRLTVT.

Concerning this clone: Other DNA sequences in the same sample also yield this CDR3. The chain carries TRBV19 and TRBJ2-7; D not certain. Germline CDR1 LNHDA, CDR2 SQIVND (reference sequence). This CDR3 has 13 amino acids. Trimming removed 4 bases from V and 1 base from J, with 8 bases in between. CDR3 DNA: TGTGCCAGTAGTACTGCAGGATCCTACGAGCAGTACTTC. This gives the protein CASSTAGSYEQYF.

The rearrangement joins TRBV7-2 to TRBJ2-1; D is unresolved. Germline CDR1 SGHTA, CDR2 FQGNSA. V lost 6 bases and J 6 bases, leaving 21 bases between the germline ends. The length of the CDR3 is 16 residues. The CDR3 sequence is CASSVLTGLVGNEQFF. The CDR3 coding sequence is TGTGCCAGCAGTGTCTTGACGGGCTTGGTCGGCAATGAGCAGTTCTTC.

This clone was found once. V usage is TRBV14 and J usage is TRBJ2-1; D call uncertain. Germline CDR1 and CDR2: SGHDN and FVKESK. The CDR3 spans 13 residues. Trimming took 4 bases from V and 9 from J, leaving 13 bases between them. DNA for the CDR3: TGTGCCAGCAGCCTCGAAGGGCAGAGTGAGCAGTTCTTC. Translated, it gives CASSLEGQSEQFF.

The chain recombines TRBV2 with TRBJ1-5; no reliable D call. Germline CDR1 SNHLY, CDR2 FYNNEI. V lost 4 bases to trimming and J lost 10 bases, with 11 bases between them. The CDR3 is 12 amino acids. The CDR3 DNA sequence: TGTGCCAGCAGTGGGGAGGCGATACCCCAGCATTTT. It encodes CASSGEAIPQHF.

The rearrangement uses TRBV7-9 and TRBJ2-7; D tentatively reads TRBD1 or TRBD2 (5 bases each). The CDR3 extends over 11 amino acids. V lost 5 bases and J lost 6, with 8 bases in between. The germline V gene encodes CDR1 SEHNR and CDR2 FQNEAQ (reference sequence). CDR3 DNA sequence: TGTGCCAGCAGCGCCGGGACCGAGCAGTACTTC. Protein: CASSAGTEQYF.

The chain uses TRBV2 and TRBJ1-5, with 12 bases lining up with TRBD1. From germline, CDR1 is SNHLY and CDR2 FYNNEI. This CDR3 comprises 15 residues. This CDR3 is CASQGGTGGSQPQHF. In DNA form, the CDR3 reads TGTGCGAGCCAGGGGGGGACAGGGGGCTCGCAGCCCCAGCATTTT.

The V call is TRBV27, the J call TRBJ2-1; tentative D call: TRBD1 (6 bases). The CDR3 has 18 residues. Trimming shortened V by 5 bases and J by 1 base, and 21 bases separated the two germline ends. Germline assignment: CDR1 MNHEY and CDR2 SMNVEV (reference sequence). The CDR3 sequence is CASSGGVAVLFSYNEQFF. The CDR3 DNA is TGTGCCAGCAGTGGGGGCGTGGCAGTTCTCTTTTCCTACAATGAGCAGTTCTTC.

The chain combines TRBV19 with TRBJ1-5; D is ambiguous. From germline, CDR1 is LNHDA and CDR2 SQIVND (reference sequence). The V end was cut by 3 bases, the J end by 7 bases, with 19 bases between. CDR3 length: 16 residues. The CDR3 spells CASSMGVFGSYQPQHF. In nucleotides, the CDR3 is TGTGCCAGTAGTATGGGAGTTTTCGGGAGCTACCAGCCCCAGCATTTT.

This clone was seen once. V is TRBV16 and J is TRBJ2-3; 8 nucleotides align to TRBD1. The ends lost 4 bases at V and 7 bases at J; junction bases unmatched: 7. The CDR3 extends over 14 amino acids. Germline CDR1 is KGHSY and CDR2 is FQNENV. As DNA, the CDR3 is TGTGCCAGCAGCCCTGGACAGGGCGGGAATACGCAGTATTTT. The encoded protein is CASSPGQGGNTQYF.

The chain couples TRBV5-1 to TRBJ2-1; D gene unclear. V lost 4 bases and J lost 5, with 19 bases in between. Per germline, CDR1 SGHRS and CDR2 YFSETQ. CDR3 length: 16 amino acids. The DNA for the CDR3 is TGCGCCAGCAGCATCCTCCTCCCGGCAAGCGACAATGAGCAGTTCTTC. Translated, it gives CASSILLPASDNEQFF. Full variable domain (missing parts from reference TRBV5-1 and TRBJ2-1): KAGVTQTPRYLIKTRGQQVTLSCSPISGHRSVSWYQQTPGQGLQFLFEYFSETQRNKGNFPGRFSGRQFSNSRSEMNVSTLELGDSALYLCASSILLPASDNEQFFGPGTRLTVL.

The CDR3 protein is CASRGMEGVNEKLFF. CDR3 nucleotide sequence: TGTGCCAGTAGAGGGATGGAAGGGGTCAATGAAAAACTGTTTTTT. The chain carries TRBV19 and TRBJ1-4; TRBD1 might be the D (5 bases). Germline assignment: CDR1 LNHDA and CDR2 SQIVND (reference sequence). V lost 6 bases and J 5 bases, leaving 16 bases between the germline ends. The CDR3 has 15 amino acids.

Points on this clone: An end of the junction does not agree with germline; a read error may underlie this. The chain is built from TRBV7-8 and TRBJ2-2; D perhaps matches TRBD1 (6 bases). This CDR3 comprises 18 residues. The germline gives CDR1 SGHVS, CDR2 FQNEAQ. CDR3 amino acids: CASSLAPGGQYRVGELFF. CDR3 in DNA: TGTGCCAGCAGCCTAGCCCCGGGCGGACAGTACCGTGTCGGGGAGCTGTTTTTT.

The CDR3 spells CASSARGGGYIQYF. CDR3 DNA: TGTGCCAGCAGTGCCCGAGGGGGAGGGTACATTCAGTACTTC. The chain joins TRBV27 to TRBJ2-4, with D tentatively TRBD2 (7 bases). The CDR3 has 14 residues. V lost 5 bases to trimming and J lost 8 bases, with 16 bases between them. Germline V gene sequence: CDR1 MNHEY, CDR2 SMNVEV (reference sequence).

V gene TRBV7-9 combines with J gene TRBJ1-2, with D unclear. Germline CDR1 reads SEHNR; CDR2 reads FQNEAQ (reference sequence). V shed 1 base and J shed 4 bases, with 7 bases lying between them. This CDR3 spans 13 amino acids. The CDR3 nucleotides are TGTGCCAGCAGCTTAGACCCATTCTATGGCTACACCTTC. Its translation: CASSLDPFYGYTF.